This TCR beta chain was found in a study of PD-1 blockade in classical Hodgkin lymphoma. Brentuximab vedotin exposure varied among the patients, all of whom had relapsed after autologous stem cell transplantation. Thawed PBMCs were the source of CD4+ T cells, purified by magnetic negative selection. Study-wide points: Why repertoires differed is undefined; disease activity or prior therapy possibly contributed.

Points on this clone: Its antigen is currently unknown.

CDR3 length equals 14 residues. Between the trimmed V and J ends, which lost 6 bases and 3 bases, there was a span of 14 bases. CDR1 and CDR2 from the germline V gene are MDHEN and SYDVKM. Clones were sequenced by immunoSEQ multiplex PCR, and TCRdb holds only the in-frame ones, with some missing. The sample has tens of thousands of clones, roughly 84% seen once; the top ten hold around 1.8%. The J gene is TRBJ1-1, the V gene TRBV28, with no clear D. The sequenced sample was CD4+ T cells from blood, obtained at baseline. The TCR comes from a human donor with classical Hodgkin lymphoma. The chain's CDR3 is CASRPGRADTEAFF. The CDR3 coding sequence is TGTGCCAGCAGACCCGGGAGGGCTGACACTGAAGCTTTCTTT.